This paragraph reports one T cell receptor beta chain. In the original workflow: Amplification of reference gene primers was used by the study to estimate nucleated cell counts. Here immunoSEQ multiplex PCR was the method, and the copy in TCRdb shows in-frame clones only, minus some. The D gene and trimming were derived from the DNA, and the V and J assignments and clone size from that table. The sample lists a few hundred thousand clones, 89% seen once, with 0.95% to 1.5% in the top ten. These data belong to a study of blood T cell repertoires in COVID-19. About the research overall: Italy, Spain and the United States were the sources of the convalescent and acute COVID-19 samples. T cells, B-cell-depleted T cells, or PBMCs supplied cDNA or gDNA.

The germline V gene has CDR1 SGHKS and CDR2 YYEKEE (reference sequence). The CDR3 extends over 18 amino acids. The trim removed 0 bases at V and 5 bases at J, leaving 11 bases unmatched. The sequence came from a man aged 35 to 55 with acute or convalescent COVID-19. The sample consisted of peripheral blood. This chain links TRBV5-5 with TRBJ2-1, with TRBD2 identical over 10 bases. In DNA form, the CDR3 reads TGTGCCAGCAGCTTGGTCCCTAGCGGGAGTTACCGGGACAATGAGCAGTTCTTC. Amino acid sequence: CASSLVPSGSYRDNEQFF. The full variable domain, rest sourced from reference TRBV5-5 and TRBJ2-1, is DAGVTQSPTHLIKTRGQQVTLRCSPISGHKSVSWYQQVLGQGPQFIFQYYEKEERGRGNFPDRFSARQFPNYSSELNVNALLLGDSALYLCASSLVPSGSYRDNEQFFGPGTRLTVL.